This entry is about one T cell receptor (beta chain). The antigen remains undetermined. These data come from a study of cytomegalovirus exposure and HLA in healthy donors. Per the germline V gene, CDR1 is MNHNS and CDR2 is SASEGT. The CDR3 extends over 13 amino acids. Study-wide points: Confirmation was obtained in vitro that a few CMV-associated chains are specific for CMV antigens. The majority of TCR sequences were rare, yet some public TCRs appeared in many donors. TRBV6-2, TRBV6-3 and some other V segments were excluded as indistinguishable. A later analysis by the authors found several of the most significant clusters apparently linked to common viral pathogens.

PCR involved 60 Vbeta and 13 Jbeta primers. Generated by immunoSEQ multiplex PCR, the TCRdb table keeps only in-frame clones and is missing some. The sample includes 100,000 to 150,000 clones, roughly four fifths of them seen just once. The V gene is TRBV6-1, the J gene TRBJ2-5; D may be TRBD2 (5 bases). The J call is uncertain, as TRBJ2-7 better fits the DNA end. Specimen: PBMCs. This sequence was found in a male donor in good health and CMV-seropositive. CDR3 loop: CASTLHGVYEQYF. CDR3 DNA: TGTGCCAGCACCTTACACGGGGTCTACGAGCAGTACTTC.